These 30 T cell receptor beta chains originate from one sample sequenced in a study of T cells after yellow fever vaccination. Using its own MiXCR run on the 5' RACE reads, TCRdb lists one record per CDR3 protein. The sample gives under 550,000 distinct CDR3 sequences, around a fifth of which show up once; roughly a sixth is in the top ten. Sequences were derived from PBMCs, sampled roughly 20 days after the first yellow fever vaccination. The receptors here all came from a young man who received the YFV17D yellow fever vaccine.

This sequence joins TRBV29-1 and TRBJ1-5, with 7 nucleotides matching TRBD1. CDR1 is SQVTM and CDR2 is ANQGSEA in the germline V gene. The CDR3 consists of 15 residues. J lost 5 bases, V lost 4 bases, and 11 bases had no gene match. The CDR3 spells CSVGVGGGADQPQHF. As DNA, the CDR3 is TGCAGCGTTGGGGTGGGAGGGGGCGCAGATCAGCCCCAGCATTTT.

This clonotype was recorded a few times. The chain uses TRBV2 and TRBJ2-3, with 11 bases that match TRBD2. V dropped 2 bases and J dropped 7; count of bases not matched to a gene: 5. Germline V gene data show CDR1 as SNHLY and CDR2 as FYNNEI. This CDR3 is built from 15 residues. CDR3 in DNA: TGTGCCAGCAGTGAAAATAGCGGGGGGGCGTATACGCAGTATTTT. It is translated as CASSENSGGAYTQYF.

This CDR3 is CASSEGRDGELFF. The CDR3 DNA is TGTGCCAGCAGCGAGGGGCGGGACGGGGAGCTGTTTTTT. The V call is TRBV7-3, the J call TRBJ2-2; possible D gene TRBD2, 6 bases. Trimming took off 5 bases at V and 7 bases at J, with 11 bases between the two ends. The CDR3 consists of 13 residues. Germline V gene sequence: CDR1 SGHTA, CDR2 FQGTGA.

Points on this clonotype: Since a much larger clone is just one base distant, this may be a read error. The gene calls are TRBV3-1 and TRBJ2-1; either TRBD1 or TRBD2 may fit D (5 bases each). Germline V gives CDR1 LGHDT, CDR2 YNNKEL (reference sequence). The CDR3 extends over 14 amino acids. V gave up 0 bases and J gave up 12 bases, with 15 bases separating them. CDR3 in amino acids: CASSQDPGTHVQFF. DNA of the CDR3: TGTGCCAGCAGCCAAGATCCCGGGACCCATGTGCAGTTCTTC.

The chain carries TRBV7-9 and TRBJ2-7; D is possibly TRBD1 (5 bases). Deletions cut 7 bases from V and 4 bases from J, with 14 bases between. The germline V gene encodes CDR1 SEHNR and CDR2 FQNEAQ (reference sequence). This CDR3 region has 13 residues. The CDR3 DNA sequence: TGTGCCAGCACCGACGACAGATTTTACGAGCAGTACTTC. Protein sequence: CASTDDRFYEQYF.

The CDR3 here is CASSQRDRTFNEKLFF. In DNA, the CDR3 is TGCGCCAGCAGCCAACGGGACAGGACGTTTAATGAAAAACTGTTTTTT. This chain connects TRBV4-1 to TRBJ1-4; 8 nucleotides match TRBD1. CDR1 is MGHRA, CDR2 YSYEKL, per germline. V was clipped by 2 bases and J by 4 bases; unmatched bases: 6. There are 16 residues in the CDR3.

This clonotype came up a few times. The chain couples TRBV29-1 to TRBJ2-5; D uncertain. V lost 5 bases, J lost 0 bases, and 10 bases lay in between. This CDR3 contains 13 residues. Per the germline V gene, CDR1 is SQVTM and CDR2 is ANQGSEA. CDR3 sequence reads: CSVSRSYQETQYF. The CDR3 DNA follows: TGCAGCGTTAGCCGCTCGTACCAAGAGACCCAGTACTTC.

CDR3 nucleotide sequence: TGCAGTGCTAGAGCCCCAGGGGGAGGGCAAAACATTCAGTACTTC. The encoded protein is CSARAPGGGQNIQYF. The gene calls are TRBV20-1 and TRBJ2-4, with D possibly called TRBD1 or TRBD2 (7 bases each). Germline V gene sequence: CDR1 DFQATT, CDR2 SNEGSKA (reference sequence). The germline V and J ends were trimmed by 1 base and 5 bases, with 15 bases remaining between them. The CDR3 loop spans 15 amino acids.

There are a few counts of this clonotype. V is TRBV3-1 and J is TRBJ2-1; the D gene could be TRBD1 or TRBD2 (5 bases each). V was pared by 5 bases and J by 10 bases, with 18 bases between. This CDR3 has 14 residues. Germline loops: CDR1 LGHDT, CDR2 YNNKEL (reference sequence). The CDR3 sequence is CASSFERATAEQFF. The CDR3 coding sequence is TGTGCCAGCAGCTTTGAGAGGGCGACAGCGGAGCAGTTCTTC.

The sample holds a few counts of this clonotype. The chain couples TRBV20-1 to TRBJ2-3; no firm D call. Germline-derived CDR1 and CDR2 are DFQATT and SNEGSKA (reference sequence). V was cut by 1 base and J by 0 bases, with 5 bases left in between. This CDR3 has 13 amino acids. The CDR3 spells CSARVDSTDTQYF. CDR3 nucleotide sequence: TGCAGTGCTAGAGTAGATAGCACAGATACGCAGTATTTT.

V is TRBV7-3 and J is TRBJ2-1; 11 bases align to TRBD2. The V gene's germline CDR1 is SGHTA and CDR2 FQGTGA. Germline trimming cut 5 bases from V and 10 bases from J; bases unmatched to any gene: 4. The CDR3 sequence is 13 residues long. CDR3 amino acids: CASSPWTSGEQFF. DNA for the CDR3: TGTGCCAGCAGCCCTTGGACTAGCGGGGAGCAGTTCTTC. The whole variable domain, filled in from reference TRBV7-3 and TRBJ2-1, reads GAGVSQTPSNKVTEKGKYVELRCDPISGHTALYWYRQSLGQGPEFLIYFQGTGAADDSGLPNDRFFAVRPEGSVSTLKIQRTERGDSAVYLCASSPWTSGEQFFGPGTRLTVL.

CDR3 DNA: TGTGCCACCAGCGTCGGTCGGATGAACACTGAAGCTTTCTTT. Amino acids: CATSVGRMNTEAFF. The genes are TRBV15 and TRBJ1-1; no definite D call. There are 14 residues in the CDR3. Trimming cost V 5 bases and J 0 bases, with 10 bases left between them. Germline values: CDR1 LNHNV, CDR2 YYDKDF (reference sequence).

This clonotype was detected a few times. V usage is TRBV12-3 or TRBV12-4 and J usage is TRBJ2-7; TRBD2 is a possible D gene (7 bases). The V and J ends lost 6 bases and 6 bases respectively, with 12 bases between them. The CDR3 runs 12 residues. CDR3: CASSSGGLEQYV. DNA for the CDR3: TGTGCCAGCAGCTCGGGGGGCCTCGAGCAGTACGTC.

This clonotype appeared a few times. The chain has TRBV6-2 or TRBV6-3 and TRBJ1-1; no reliable D call. Trimming pared 5 bases from V and 0 bases from J, leaving 10 bases between. The CDR3 has 14 residues. Per germline, CDR1 MNHEY and CDR2 SVGEGT. CDR3 loop: CASSDGRLNTEAFF. The CDR3 DNA reads TGTGCCAGCAGTGATGGACGGTTGAACACTGAAGCTTTCTTT.

The rearrangement links TRBV29-1 to TRBJ2-7, with 8 bases aligning to TRBD2. The junction had 9 bases not matched to a gene; V was cut back by 6 bases and J by 2 bases. This CDR3 is 14 amino acids long. Germline V CDR1 and CDR2: SQVTM, ANQGSEA. DNA of the CDR3: TGCAGCGTGAGGCCGGGACTAGGGGCCTACGAGCAGTACTTC. This codes for CSVRPGLGAYEQYF.

V usage is TRBV5-1 and J usage is TRBJ1-2; 7 nucleotides agree with TRBD1. The germline V gene encodes CDR1 SGHRS and CDR2 YFSETQ. CDR3 length: 15 residues. J gave up 3 bases and V 4 bases, and 9 bases lay outside the gene matches. DNA for the CDR3: TGCGCCAGCAGCCTGGGACAGCTGAGAGACTATGGCTACACCTTC. It codes for CASSLGQLRDYGYTF.

The chain uses TRBV7-8 and TRBJ2-5; perhaps TRBD2 as D (6 bases). Germline CDR1 SGHVS, CDR2 FQNEAQ. The CDR3 totals 15 residues. With 1 base removed from V and 1 base from J, the gap between germline ends came to 10 bases. DNA of the CDR3: TGTGCCAGCAGCTTAGATCGGGGGATCCAAGAGACCCAGTACTTC. It yields the protein CASSLDRGIQETQYF.

This clonotype was seen a handful of times. The genes are TRBV5-1 and TRBJ2-7; 8 nucleotides match TRBD2. Germline lookup yields CDR1 SGHRS and CDR2 YFSETQ. CDR3 size: 15 residues. V trimming: 4 bases; J trimming: 5 bases; junction bases outside the gene matches: 11. CDR3 nucleotide sequence: TGCGCCAGCAGCCCAGCCCCGGGACTAGGGAACGAGCAGTACTTC. Translating gives CASSPAPGLGNEQYF.

This clonotype was observed a handful of times. This chain links TRBV7-2 with TRBJ2-7, with TRBD1 matching over 8 bases. J lost 0 bases, V lost 6 bases, and 4 bases had no gene match. The germline gives CDR1 SGHTA, CDR2 FQGNSA. The CDR3 is 14 amino acids. DNA for the CDR3: TGTGCCAGCAGTTCAGGGGGCTACTCCTACGAGCAGTACTTC. Amino acids: CASSSGGYSYEQYF.

The chain uses TRBV18 and TRBJ1-1; D gene ambiguous. The germline CDR1 and CDR2 sequences are KGHSH and LQKENI. The CDR3 spans 13 residues. Trimming shortened V by 3 bases and J by 8 bases, and 13 bases separated the two germline ends. This CDR3 reads CASSPIQNIEAFF. The CDR3 DNA sequence: TGTGCCAGCTCACCGATACAGAATATAGAAGCTTTCTTT.

This clonotype was recorded at least ten times. The V and J genes are TRBV6-6 and TRBJ2-7; either TRBD1 or TRBD2 may supply D (5 bases each). Germline V gene data show CDR1 as MNHNY and CDR2 as SVGAGI (reference sequence). Trimming left V 8 bases short and J 3 bases short, with 11 bases between. This CDR3 is 12 amino acids long. CDR3 amino acids: CASEGPYYEQYV. The CDR3, as DNA: TGTGCCAGCGAGGGGCCGTACTACGAGCAGTACGTC.

V gene TRBV11-1 combines with J gene TRBJ2-7; the match to TRBD1 covers 11 bases. CDR3 length: 17 residues. Germline-derived CDR1 and CDR2 are SGHAT and FQDESV (reference sequence). V lost 4 bases, J lost 6 bases, and 14 bases stayed unmatched. The DNA of the CDR3 is TGTGCCAGCAGCTCAAATAGGGGACAGGGGGATGCTGGCGAGCAGTACGTC. This encodes CASSSNRGQGDAGEQYV.

V is TRBV4-1 and J is TRBJ1-2, with no clear D. With 1 base removed from V and 2 bases from J, the gap between germline ends came to 5 bases. The germline CDR1 and CDR2 sequences are MGHRA and YSYEKL. The CDR3 is 13 residues long. The CDR3 spells CASSQVGNYGYTF. DNA for the CDR3: TGCGCCAGCAGCCAAGTCGGGAACTATGGCTACACCTTC.

This clonotype has more than one count but fewer than ten. This chain links TRBV11-2 with TRBJ2-3, with D possibly TRBD2 on 6 matching bases. V was trimmed by 1 base and J by 2 bases, leaving 10 bases between them. The CDR3 runs 15 residues. CDR1 SGHAT and CDR2 FQNNGV come from the germline V gene. Here the CDR3 DNA reads TGTGCCAGCAGCTTAGGGGACTCACCCACAGATACGCAGTATTTT. It is translated as CASSLGDSPTDTQYF.

This clonotype was recorded a few times. The chain carries TRBV5-4 and TRBJ2-7; 9 bases fit TRBD2. Trimming removed 4 bases from V and 3 bases from J; junction bases left unmatched: 5. Germline V gene data show CDR1 as SGHNT and CDR2 as YYREEE (reference sequence). The CDR3 length is 14 residues. The CDR3 region is CASSGAGGGYEQYF. The CDR3 coding sequence is TGTGCCAGCAGCGGAGCGGGGGGAGGCTACGAGCAGTACTTC.

This clonotype was observed a few times. The genes are TRBV5-6 and TRBJ1-5; possible D gene TRBD1, 6 bases. Trimming took 4 bases from V and 7 from J, leaving 12 bases between them. Germline loops: CDR1 SGHDT, CDR2 YYEEEE. The CDR3 contains 13 residues. In nucleotides, the CDR3 is TGTGCCAGCAGCGCGGGGGCCAGGCAGCCCCAGCATTTT. Its translation: CASSAGARQPQHF.

This clonotype was detected only a few times. The chain recombines TRBV28 with TRBJ1-1; 11 bases agree with TRBD1. The CDR3 has 16 residues. Trimming removed 5 bases from V and 10 bases from J; junction bases left unmatched: 15. The germline V gene has CDR1 MDHEN and CDR2 SYDVKM. CDR3 amino acids: CASSPEGTGGLRVAFF. CDR3 nucleotides: TGTGCCAGCAGTCCAGAGGGGACAGGGGGGCTCCGGGTAGCTTTCTTT.

J is TRBJ2-1 and V is TRBV20-1; 8 nucleotides agree with TRBD1. Per the germline V gene, CDR1 is DFQATT and CDR2 is SNEGSKA (reference sequence). V lost 5 bases and J lost 2; bases outside the gene matches: 8. The CDR3 covers 15 residues. The CDR3 nucleotides read TGCAGTGCTCCCCGACAGGGGAGTACCTACAATGAGCAGTTCTTC. As protein: CSAPRQGSTYNEQFF.

This clonotype appeared a few times. The chain has TRBV30 and TRBJ1-2; weak D call: TRBD1 (5 bases). V lost 0 bases and J lost 0, with 17 bases in between. This CDR3 has 17 residues. Germline-derived CDR1 and CDR2 are GTSNPN and SVGIG (reference sequence). CDR3 sequence: CAWSVLDSEFSNYGYTF. CDR3 in DNA: TGTGCCTGGAGTGTACTCGACAGCGAGTTTTCTAACTATGGCTACACCTTC.

V is TRBV7-2 and J is TRBJ2-3; 10 bases align to TRBD2. Germline assignment: CDR1 SGHTA and CDR2 FQGNSA. V lost 3 bases, J lost 1 base, and 4 bases stayed unmatched. The CDR3 is 16 residues long. In DNA, the CDR3 is TGTGCCAGCAGCTTCTACCTAGCGGGGGGCACAGATACGCAGTATTTT. Residues: CASSFYLAGGTDTQYF.